One TCR beta chain is described in this entry. Authors' data handling: The authors estimated nucleated cell counts from reference gene primer amplification. Assay: immunoSEQ multiplex PCR; the TCRdb copy retains only in-frame clones and omits some. V, J and clone size are those of that table, while D and trimming were read from the DNA. Of about 160,000 clones in the sample, about 92% were seen once. These data come from a study of blood T cell repertoires in COVID-19. Study context: Sites in the United States, Italy and Spain provided acute and convalescent COVID-19 samples.

Material for sequencing was peripheral blood. The TCR was taken from a man aged 30 to 45 with COVID-19, enrolled during active disease.

CDR3 sequence reads: CASSVEGAHRPYEQYF. Written as DNA, the CDR3 is TGCGCCAGCAGCGTGGAGGGGGCACACCGACCCTACGAGCAGTACTTC. V gene TRBV5-1 combines with J gene TRBJ2-7; TRBD1 might be the D (7 bases). Germline loops: CDR1 SGHRS, CDR2 YFSETQ. Trimming left V 4 bases short and J 2 bases short, with 19 bases between. The length of the CDR3 is 16 residues.